These T cell receptor beta chains were read from a single sample in a study of low-dose radiotherapy and immunotherapy resistance in tumors. TCRdb processed the reads anew with MiXCR; each CDR3 protein has one entry. The repertoire includes over 70,000 distinct CDR3 sequences, roughly 30% of them detected once, and 11% sits in the top ten. The sample consisted of PBMCs, taken before treatment. These receptors all stem from a female donor with ovarian cancer. Each CDR3 is given with its conserved first and last residue. The D gene is left open where the match is weak. Only some rows state a clone size, as once, few, many or a class for expanded clones.

CDR3aa	CDR3nt	d_gene	j_gene	v_gene	abundance
CASSLDSKNIQYF	TGTGCCAGCAGCTTAGACTCAAAAAACATTCAGTACTTC	-	TRBJ2-4	TRBV7-9	many
CSARDPGLAGVRYNEQFF	TGCAGTGCTAGAGATCCGGGACTAGCGGGAGTGCGTTACAATGAGCAGTTCTTC	TRBD2	TRBJ2-1	TRBV20-1	many
CSANPGLAGTYNEQFF	TGCAGTGCTAACCCAGGACTAGCGGGGACCTACAATGAGCAGTTCTTC	TRBD2	TRBJ2-1	TRBV20-1	many
CASSFSLYNSPLHF	TGTGCCAGCAGTTTCTCTTTATATAATTCACCCCTCCACTTT	-	TRBJ1-6	TRBV12-3/TRBV12-4	many
CSVSGTTHRYEQYF	TGCAGCGTGTCCGGGACTACCCATCGCTACGAGCAGTACTTC	TRBD2	TRBJ2-7	TRBV29-1	many
CASSVGQHTEAFF	TGTGCCAGCAGCGTAGGACAGCACACTGAAGCTTTCTTT	-	TRBJ1-1	TRBV9	many
CASSPVGGAGDTQYF	TGTGCCAGCAGCCCCGTTGGGGGGGCGGGGGATACGCAGTATTTT	-	TRBJ2-3	TRBV7-8	-
CASSESLSYEQYF	TGTGCCAGCAGTGAATCTCTATCCTACGAGCAGTACTTC	-	TRBJ2-7	TRBV2	many
CASSIGPGENTEAFF	TGTGCCAGTAGTATTGGGCCTGGGGAGAACACTGAAGCTTTCTTT	-	TRBJ1-1	TRBV19	few
CASSLSRAHEQYF	TGTGCCAGCAGCTTGAGTAGAGCCCACGAGCAGTACTTC	-	TRBJ2-7	TRBV5-4	-
CASTEPGTGVDNEQFF	TGTGCCAGTACCGAACCCGGGACAGGGGTGGACAATGAGCAGTTCTTC	TRBD1	TRBJ2-1	TRBV19	once
CASSIQPLAGGRNEQFF	TGTGCCAGCAGCATACAACCCCTAGCGGGAGGTAGGAATGAGCAGTTCTTC	TRBD2	TRBJ2-1	TRBV5-5	many
CASSLGTDVNIQYF	TGCGCCAGCAGCTTGGGGACCGATGTTAACATTCAGTACTTC	-	TRBJ2-4	TRBV5-1	-
CASSPRPPGLAGGSYNEQFF	TGTGCCAGCAGCCCGCGCCCCCCGGGACTAGCGGGAGGGTCCTACAATGAGCAGTTCTTC	TRBD2	TRBJ2-1	TRBV14	many
CASSFPGMRFGELFF	TGTGCCAGCAGTTTTCCGGGGATGCGTTTCGGGGAGCTGTTTTTT	-	TRBJ2-2	TRBV28	many
CASSPGDSNYGYTF	TGTGCCAGCTCACCAGGGGATTCTAACTATGGCTACACCTTC	-	TRBJ1-2	TRBV18	many
CASSIGAINTGELFF	TGTGCCAGTAGTATAGGGGCCATTAACACCGGGGAGCTGTTTTTT	-	TRBJ2-2	TRBV19	-
CASSLYDTQYF	TGTGCCAGCAGTCTTTACGATACGCAGTATTTT	-	TRBJ2-3	TRBV12-3/TRBV12-4	-
CASSLSRNEQFF	TGCGCCAGCAGCTTGAGCCGGAATGAGCAGTTCTTC	-	TRBJ2-1	TRBV5-1	many
CASSQTSISADTQYF	TGCGCCAGCAGCCAGACTAGTATTAGCGCAGATACGCAGTATTTT	-	TRBJ2-3	TRBV4-3	-